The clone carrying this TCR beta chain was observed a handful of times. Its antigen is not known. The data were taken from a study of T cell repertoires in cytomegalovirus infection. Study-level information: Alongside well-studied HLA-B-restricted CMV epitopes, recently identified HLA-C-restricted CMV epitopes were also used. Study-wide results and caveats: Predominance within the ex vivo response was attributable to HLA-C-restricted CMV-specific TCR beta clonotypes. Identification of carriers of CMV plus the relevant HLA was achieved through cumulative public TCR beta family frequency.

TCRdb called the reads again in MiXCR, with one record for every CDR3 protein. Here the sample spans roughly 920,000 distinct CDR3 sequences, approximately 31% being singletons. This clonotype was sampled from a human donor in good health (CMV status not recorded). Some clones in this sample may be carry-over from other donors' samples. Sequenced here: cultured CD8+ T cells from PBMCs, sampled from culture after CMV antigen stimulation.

CDR3 protein: CASSYTGKTGNTIYF. In nucleotides, the CDR3 is TGTGCCAGCAGCTACACAGGGAAAACTGGAAACACCATATATTTT. V and J are TRBV9 and TRBJ1-3; tentative D call: TRBD1 (6 bases). The length of the CDR3 is 15 residues. The V end was cut by 4 bases, the J end by 2 bases, with 13 bases between. Per germline, CDR1 SGDLS and CDR2 YYNGEE.